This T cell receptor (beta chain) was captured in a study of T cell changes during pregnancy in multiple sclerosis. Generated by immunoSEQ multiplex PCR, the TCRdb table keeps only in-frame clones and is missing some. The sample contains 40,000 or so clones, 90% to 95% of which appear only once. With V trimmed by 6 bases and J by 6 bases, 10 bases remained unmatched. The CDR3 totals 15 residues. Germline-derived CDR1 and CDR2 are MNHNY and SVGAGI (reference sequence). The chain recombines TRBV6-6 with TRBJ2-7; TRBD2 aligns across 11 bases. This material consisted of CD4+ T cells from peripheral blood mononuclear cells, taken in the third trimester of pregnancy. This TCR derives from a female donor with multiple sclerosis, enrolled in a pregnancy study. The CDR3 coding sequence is TGTGCCAGCAGCCGTGGGACTAGCGGACCCTCCGAGCAGTACTTC. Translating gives CASSRGTSGPSEQYF.